This TCR beta chain appears in the sequencing data of a study of CD8 T cells in ankylosing spondylitis. Study-wide results and limits: A motif of fewer than ten highly homologous TCR beta variants was seen as apparently characteristic of ankylosing spondylitis blood. Matched ankylosing spondylitis synovial fluid reportedly contained a significantly enriched population of disease-linked clones. As for the disease-linked clones, they showed a CD8+ phenotype and occurred at relatively low frequencies in peripheral blood.

Germline V CDR1 and CDR2: LNHDA, SQIVND (reference sequence). The CDR3 consists of 14 residues. TCRdb called the 5' RACE reads again in MiXCR, with one record for every CDR3 protein. The sample records approximately 200,000 distinct CDR3 sequences, roughly 13% being singletons. Of note for this clonotype: Its antigen is currently unknown. The junction does not match germline at one end; this may be a read error.

This chain links TRBV19 with TRBJ2-1; perhaps TRBD2 as D (6 bases). The clonotype was recovered from a male donor with ankylosing spondylitis or in good health (not recorded which). The sample consisted of blood, either unsorted or a sorted T cell fraction (not recorded which). CDR3 in DNA: TGTGCCAGTAGTCCCGGGACTGAGGTCGATGAGCCGTTCTTC. It encodes CASSPGTEVDEPFF.